Below are 14 T cell receptor beta chains sequenced from a single sample in a study of metastatic and nonmetastatic thyroid tumors (TCRdb year 2020). No patient had received any treatment before thyroid surgery. Libraries were prepared through PCR. The sequencer was an Illumina HiSeq 4000. TCRdb reran the public reads through fastp at Q25 and MiXCR, keeping productive beta chains. Recorded for this sample are about 40,000 clones; approximately 15% of them occurred a single time. The ten largest clonotypes hold less than 4.5% of the sample. The sample comprised blood. The receptors here all came from a female donor with papillary thyroid cancer or a benign thyroid nodule (not recorded which). Some clones in this sample may be carry-over from other donors' samples.

The sample holds many counts of this clone. The chain combines TRBV5-6 with TRBJ1-4; 8 bases are a match to TRBD1. The CDR3 length is 15 residues. Germline CDR1 reads SGHDT; CDR2 reads YYEEEE. The V and J ends lost 1 base and 5 bases, in that order; junction bases with no gene match: 4. The CDR3 here is CASSLLQGENEKLFF. The CDR3 DNA reads as TGTGCCAGCAGCTTGTTACAGGGGGAAAATGAAAAACTGTTTTTT.

This clone showed up many times. The chain uses TRBV12-3 or TRBV12-4 and TRBJ2-7; the D is unclear. V was trimmed by 5 bases and J by 0 bases, leaving 8 bases between them. The CDR3 covers 13 residues. The CDR3 sequence is CASSRSTSYEQYF. CDR3 DNA sequence: TGTGCCAGCAGTAGGTCCACCTCCTACGAGCAGTACTTC.

This clone was observed many times. The chain links TRBV3-1 to TRBJ2-3; D is possibly TRBD1 or TRBD2 (5 bases each). CDR1 and CDR2 from the germline V gene are LGHDT and YNNKEL (reference sequence). CDR3 length equals 17 residues. V gave up 0 bases and J gave up 2 bases, with 15 bases separating them. Written as DNA, the CDR3 is TGTGCCAGCAGCCAAGATACGTGGGGGACGATCACAGATACGCAGTATTTT. It yields the protein CASSQDTWGTITDTQYF.

This clone appeared many times. The chain couples TRBV30 to TRBJ2-1; D might be TRBD1 or TRBD2, each matching 5 bases. Trimming took 0 bases from V and 4 from J, leaving 16 bases between them. This CDR3 has 16 residues. Germline V gives CDR1 GTSNPN, CDR2 SVGIG (reference sequence). The CDR3 bases are TGTGCCTGGAGTGTAGGTTGGGGGAGTGGATACAATGAGCAGTTCTTC. This codes for CAWSVGWGSGYNEQFF.

This clone was counted at least ten times. V is TRBV5-5 and J is TRBJ1-1, with a weak D call TRBD1 (5 bases). Germline CDR1 reads SGHKS; CDR2 reads YYEKEE (reference sequence). The CDR3 is 14 amino acids. V lost 4 bases and J lost 1, with 11 bases in between. The CDR3 loop is CASSARQQNTEAFF. The CDR3 DNA sequence: TGTGCCAGCAGCGCCCGACAGCAGAACACTGAAGCTTTCTTT.

In its sample, this clone was seen many times. The chain joins TRBV4-1 to TRBJ1-2; 7 bases agree with TRBD1. The germline V gene has CDR1 MGHRA and CDR2 YSYEKL. Unmatched junction bases numbered 5, after V lost 0 bases and J lost 4 bases. The CDR3 covers 15 residues. This CDR3 reads CASSQDAGGGYGYTF. The CDR3 region has the DNA TGCGCCAGCAGCCAAGACGCAGGGGGAGGCTATGGCTACACCTTC.

This clone appeared many times. The chain carries TRBV7-2 and TRBJ2-7; 11 nucleotides line up with TRBD2. CDR3 length equals 17 residues. V was clipped by 2 bases and J by 3 bases; unmatched bases: 9. The germline V gene has CDR1 SGHTA and CDR2 FQGNSA. The CDR3 sequence is CASSLSIAGGIFYEQYF. In DNA form, the CDR3 reads TGTGCCAGCAGCTTAAGCATAGCGGGAGGGATATTCTACGAGCAGTACTTC.

This clone was found a few times. The V and J genes are TRBV19 and TRBJ2-2, with TRBD2 matching over 8 bases. The germline CDR1 and CDR2 sequences are LNHDA and SQIVND (reference sequence). The CDR3 sequence is 15 residues long. The V gene end was trimmed by 5 bases and the J gene end by 3 bases; junction bases not matched to a gene: 5. DNA for the CDR3: TGTGCCAGTAGTTCCACTAGCGGTCACACCGGGGAGCTGTTTTTT. Translating it yields CASSSTSGHTGELFF.

A few counts support this clone. This chain joins TRBV6-1 and TRBJ2-7; 7 nucleotides match TRBD1. Germline CDR1 reads MNHNS; CDR2 reads SASEGT. Trimming at V came to 6 bases and at J to 2 bases, leaving 10 bases not matched to a gene. This CDR3 has 15 amino acids. DNA for the CDR3: TGTGCCAGCAGACGAGGGACAGCCTATACCTACGAGCAGTACTTC. Its protein product is CASRRGTAYTYEQYF.

This clone occurred many times. J is TRBJ2-1 and V is TRBV20-1; D is unclear. The CDR3 is made up of 13 amino acids. V lost 6 bases and J lost 2, with 11 bases in between. Germline V gene data show CDR1 as DFQATT and CDR2 as SNEGSKA (reference sequence). CDR3 bases: TGCAGTGCCGCAGTATTTACCTACAATGAGCAGTTCTTC. Its translation is CSAAVFTYNEQFF.

This clone was detected many times. The V call is TRBV6-5, the J call TRBJ1-1, with 8 bases matching TRBD1. Germline values: CDR1 MNHEY, CDR2 SVGAGI. The CDR3 contains 13 residues. The trim removed 0 bases at V and 11 bases at J, leaving 5 bases unmatched. The CDR3: CASSYSMTGEAFF. The CDR3, as DNA: TGTGCCAGCAGTTACTCCATGACAGGGGAGGCTTTCTTT.

This clone was seen many times. The J gene is TRBJ1-1, the V gene TRBV27; 7 nucleotides align to TRBD1. Germline trimming cut 6 bases from V and 3 bases from J; bases unmatched to any gene: 10. The CDR3 totals 15 residues. From germline, CDR1 is MNHEY and CDR2 SMNVEV (reference sequence). In nucleotides, the CDR3 is TGTGCCAGCAGGTCGAGACAGGGAGGATACACTGAAGCTTTCTTT. It is translated as CASRSRQGGYTEAFF.

The V gene is TRBV15, the J gene TRBJ1-3; 7 bases are shared with TRBD1. In germline, CDR1 is LNHNV, CDR2 YYDKDF (reference sequence). The CDR3 has 18 residues. The J segment lost 4 bases and the V segment lost 3 bases, leaving 15 bases of the junction unmatched. The CDR3 DNA is TGTGCCACCAGCAGGGGGTGGGACAGCGTCTTAAGAGGAAACACCATATATTTT. This gives the protein CATSRGWDSVLRGNTIYF.

Points on this clone: A much more abundant neighbour one base away suggests this may be a read error. This chain uses TRBV5-6 with TRBJ2-3, with TRBD2 identical over 12 bases. Germline V CDR1 and CDR2: SGHDT, YYEEEE. The length of the CDR3 is 18 residues. The CDR3 is CASSATPGLAGSPDTQCF. The CDR3 DNA sequence: TGTGCCAGCAGCGCAACACCTGGACTAGCGGGATCGCCAGATACGCAGTGTTTT.